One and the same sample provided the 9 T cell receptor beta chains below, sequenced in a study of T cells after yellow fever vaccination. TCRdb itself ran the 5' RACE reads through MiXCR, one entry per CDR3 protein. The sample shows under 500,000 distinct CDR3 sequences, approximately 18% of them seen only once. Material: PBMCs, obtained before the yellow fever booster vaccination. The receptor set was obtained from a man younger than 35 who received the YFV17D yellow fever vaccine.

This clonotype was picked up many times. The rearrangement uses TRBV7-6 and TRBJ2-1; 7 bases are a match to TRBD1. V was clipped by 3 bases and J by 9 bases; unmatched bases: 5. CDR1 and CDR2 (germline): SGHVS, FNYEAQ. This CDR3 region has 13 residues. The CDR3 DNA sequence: TGTGCCAGCAGCTTGACAGGGTCCGGTGAGCAGTTCTTC. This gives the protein CASSLTGSGEQFF. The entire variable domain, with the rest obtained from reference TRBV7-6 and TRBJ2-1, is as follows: GAGVSQSPRYKVTKRGQDVALRCDPISGHVSLYWYRQALGQGPEFLTYFNYEAQQDKSGLPNDRFSAERPEGSISTLTIQRTEQRDSAMYRCASSLTGSGEQFFGPGTRLTVL.

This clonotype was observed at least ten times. CDR3 nucleotide sequence: TGTGCCAGCAGCCAAGATCGTATAGGAAACACCATATATTTT. This gives the protein CASSQDRIGNTIYF. The V gene is TRBV4-2, the J gene TRBJ1-3; no clear D. CDR3 length: 14 residues. Trimming shortened V by 0 bases and J by 4 bases, and 7 bases separated the two germline ends. CDR1 and CDR2 from the germline V gene are LGHNA and YNFKEQ.

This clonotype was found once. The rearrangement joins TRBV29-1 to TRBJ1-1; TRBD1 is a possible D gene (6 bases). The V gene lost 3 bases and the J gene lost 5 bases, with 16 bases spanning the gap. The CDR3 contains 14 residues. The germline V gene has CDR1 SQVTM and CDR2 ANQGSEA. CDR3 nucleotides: TGCAGCGTTGACCGTAACAGGGCGGGGACTGAAGCTTTCTTT. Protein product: CSVDRNRAGTEAFF.

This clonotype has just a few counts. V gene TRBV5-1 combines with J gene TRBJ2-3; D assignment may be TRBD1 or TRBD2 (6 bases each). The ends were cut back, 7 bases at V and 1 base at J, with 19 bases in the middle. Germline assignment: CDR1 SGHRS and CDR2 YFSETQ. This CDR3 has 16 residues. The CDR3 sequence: CASGGSFGGRTDTQYF. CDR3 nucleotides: TGCGCCAGCGGAGGTAGCTTTGGGGGGCGCACAGATACGCAGTATTTT.

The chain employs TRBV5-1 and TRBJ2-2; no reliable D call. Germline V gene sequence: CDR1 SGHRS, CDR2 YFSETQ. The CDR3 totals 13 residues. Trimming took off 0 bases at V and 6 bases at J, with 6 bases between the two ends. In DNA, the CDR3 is TGCGCCAGCAGCTTGGACGGGTCCGGGGAGCTGTTTTTT. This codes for CASSLDGSGELFF.

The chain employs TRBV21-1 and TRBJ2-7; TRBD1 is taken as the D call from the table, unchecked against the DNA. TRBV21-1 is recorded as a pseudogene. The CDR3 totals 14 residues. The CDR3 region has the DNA TGTGCCAGCAGCAACCGGGACAAAGCCTACGAGCAGTACGTC. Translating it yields CASSNRDKAYEQYV.

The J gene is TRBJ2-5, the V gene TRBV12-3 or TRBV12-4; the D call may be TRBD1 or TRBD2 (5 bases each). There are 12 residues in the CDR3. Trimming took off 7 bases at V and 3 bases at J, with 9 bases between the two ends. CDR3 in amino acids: CASTWDEETQYF. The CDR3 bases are TGTGCCAGCACCTGGGACGAAGAGACCCAGTACTTC.

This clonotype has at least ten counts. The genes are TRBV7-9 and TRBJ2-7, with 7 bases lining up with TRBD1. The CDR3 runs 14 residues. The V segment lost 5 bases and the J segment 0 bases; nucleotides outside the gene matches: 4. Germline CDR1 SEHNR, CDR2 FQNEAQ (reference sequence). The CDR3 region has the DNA TGTGCCAGCAGCCTACAGGGGAGCTCCTACGAGCAGTACTTC. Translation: CASSLQGSSYEQYF.

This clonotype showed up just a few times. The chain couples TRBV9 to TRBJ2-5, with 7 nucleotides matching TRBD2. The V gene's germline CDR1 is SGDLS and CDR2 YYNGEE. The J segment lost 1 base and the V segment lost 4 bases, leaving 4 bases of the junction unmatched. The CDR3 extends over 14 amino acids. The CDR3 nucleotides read TGTGCCAGCAGCCAAAGCGGGGTCCAAGAGACCCAGTACTTC. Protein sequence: CASSQSGVQETQYF.